Shown below are 7 T cell receptor beta chains from a single sample sequenced in a study of shared clonotypes between healthy human individuals. CD45RO-negative CD8 cells positively selected for CCR7 made up the naive population, which excluded terminally differentiated effector memory CD45RA+ cells. Measured with immunoSEQ multiplex PCR; TCRdb has only the in-frame clones, and not every one. Seen here are about 2 million clones, over 85% observed once, and the top ten hold roughly 1%. The sample comprised naive CD8+ T cells sorted from blood. The receptor source for this set is a man aged 18-30 years in good health.

The rearrangement joins TRBV5-5 to TRBJ2-7; D is undetermined. CDR3 size: 14 residues. With 0 bases removed from V and 2 bases from J, the gap between germline ends came to 9 bases. Germline assignment: CDR1 SGHKS and CDR2 YYEKEE (reference sequence). The CDR3 sequence is CASSLAARAYEQYF. CDR3 sequence (DNA): TGTGCCAGCAGCTTGGCCGCCAGAGCCTACGAGCAGTACTTC.

This clone was found once. The V gene is TRBV29-1, the J gene TRBJ2-1; 9 bases match TRBD1. CDR3 size: 12 residues. V trimming: 1 base; J trimming: 12 bases; junction bases outside the gene matches: 4. CDR1 SQVTM and CDR2 ANQGSEA come from the germline V gene. CDR3 DNA: TGCAGCGTTGAAGGGGACAGGGACGGGCAGTTCTTC. Translated, it gives CSVEGDRDGQFF.

The chain carries TRBV7-9 and TRBJ2-7, with D perhaps TRBD1 (6 bases). Looked up from germline, CDR1 is SEHNR and CDR2 is FQNEAQ (reference sequence). CDR3 size: 18 residues. V lost 4 bases and J 2 bases, leaving 24 bases between the germline ends. CDR3 in amino acids: CASSSSRGSRAEAYEQYF. The DNA of the CDR3 is TGTGCCAGCAGCTCATCGAGGGGGAGCCGTGCCGAAGCCTACGAGCAGTACTTC.

This sequence joins TRBV10-2 and TRBJ2-7; D not certain. The germline CDR1 and CDR2 sequences are WSHSY and SAAADI. Trimming left V 4 bases short and J 5 bases short, with 9 bases between. This CDR3 spans 12 amino acids. The CDR3 DNA is TGCGCCAGCAGTGGCGACAACCACGAGCAGTACTTC. It specifies CASSGDNHEQYF.

This rearrangement joins TRBV7-3 to TRBJ2-5; no firm D call. Germline V CDR1 and CDR2: SGHTA, FQGTGA. V was clipped by 4 bases and J by 0 bases, with 15 bases between them. There are 16 residues in the CDR3. In nucleotides, the CDR3 is TGTGCCAGCAGCTCCGCAGGAAGACTCTACCAAGAGACCCAGTACTTC. Its protein is CASSSAGRLYQETQYF.

This clone has only a few counts. The chain employs TRBV21-1 and TRBJ1-6; the D call of TRBD1 is as the table states it, not checked on the DNA. TRBV21-1 is shown as a pseudogene. CDR3 length equals 13 residues. The CDR3 DNA follows: TGTGCCAGCAGCACCACAGGGGCATCACCCCTCCACTTT. This codes for CASSTTGASPLHF.

This clone occurred once. This chain connects TRBV6-5 to TRBJ2-2; 7 bases line up with TRBD1. The CDR3 totals 14 residues. V lost 2 bases, J lost 8 bases, and 5 bases stayed unmatched. The germline V gene encodes CDR1 MNHEY and CDR2 SVGAGI. CDR3: CASSYTKGAGELFF. In DNA, the CDR3 is TGTGCCAGCAGTTACACCAAGGGGGCAGGGGAGCTGTTTTTT.